The 32 T cell receptor beta chains given below trace back to one sample, sequenced in a study of CD8+CD57+ T cells in acquired aplastic anemia. TCR beta VDJ and CDR3 profiling used genomic DNA as template. TCRdb processed the reads anew with MiXCR; each CDR3 protein has one entry. The table lists some 180,000 distinct CDR3 sequences, around 63% of them singletons. Previously, flow cytometry had revealed CD8+CD57+ cell expansion in the patients chosen for sequencing. The sample was sorted CD4+, CD8+, or CD8+CD57+ T cells (not recorded which) from PBMCs. The receptor set was obtained from a human donor with aplastic anemia.

This clonotype has ten or more counts. The genes are TRBV27 and TRBJ1-2, with a possible D match to TRBD1 (6 bases). The CDR3 length is 16 residues. Germline V CDR1 and CDR2: MNHEY, SMNVEV (reference sequence). V gave up 10 bases and J gave up 4 bases, with 25 bases separating them. CDR3 in amino acids: CATRIARTETTYGYTF. In DNA, the CDR3 is TGTGCCACCCGAATCGCCAGGACAGAGACGACCTATGGCTACACCTTC.

This clonotype has only one observation. V and J are TRBV20-1 and TRBJ2-3; D may be TRBD2 (7 bases). V lost 0 bases to trimming and J lost 2 bases, with 12 bases between them. The CDR3 runs 15 residues. Germline V CDR1 and CDR2: DFQATT, SNEGSKA (reference sequence). CDR3 nucleotide sequence: TGCAGTGCTAGAGATCTTGCGGGGGCCACAGATACGCAGTATTTT. This encodes CSARDLAGATDTQYF.

The J gene is TRBJ1-1, the V gene TRBV10-1, with unresolved D. The length of the CDR3 is 14 residues. V lost 0 bases and J lost 1, with 6 bases in between. Per the germline V gene, CDR1 is WNHNN and CDR2 is SYGVQD (reference sequence). The CDR3 nucleotides read TGCGCCAGCAGTGAGTCAACCTGGAACACTGAAGCTTTCTTT. Translation gives CASSESTWNTEAFF.

V gene TRBV7-8 combines with J gene TRBJ2-7; 9 bases are a match to TRBD2. V trimming: 4 bases; J trimming: 5 bases; junction bases outside the gene matches: 9. Germline CDR1 reads SGHVS; CDR2 reads FQNEAQ. The CDR3 consists of 15 residues. The CDR3 DNA follows: TGTGCCAGCAGCTCCGCCGGGACTAGCCATGACGAGCAGTACTTC. It is translated as CASSSAGTSHDEQYF.

This clonotype was observed at least ten times. The V and J genes are TRBV19 and TRBJ1-5, with 7 bases fitting TRBD1. V trimming: 7 bases; J trimming: 0 bases; junction bases outside the gene matches: 9. The CDR3 runs 16 residues. The V gene's germline CDR1 is LNHDA and CDR2 SQIVND (reference sequence). The CDR3 reads CASNEGTANSNQPQHF. In DNA form, the CDR3 reads TGTGCCAGTAATGAGGGGACAGCTAATAGCAATCAGCCCCAGCATTTT. Combining the CDR3 with reference TRBV19 and TRBJ1-5 gives the whole variable domain DGGITQSPKYLFRKEGQNVTLSCEQNLNHDAMYWYRQDPGQGLRLIYYSQIVNDFQKGDIAEGYSVSREKKESFPLTVTSAQKNPTAFYLCASNEGTANSNQPQHFGDGTRLSIL.

This clonotype was found many times. The chain links TRBV25-1 to TRBJ1-1, with TRBD1 as a possible D gene (6 bases). This CDR3 has 12 residues. Germline CDR1 reads MGHDK; CDR2 reads SYGVNS. The V gene lost 3 bases and the J gene lost 11 bases, with 13 bases spanning the gap. CDR3 in amino acids: CASSDWGRKAFF. CDR3 bases: TGTGCCAGCAGTGATTGGGGGCGCAAGGCTTTCTTT.

This clonotype has a count of ten or more. V usage is TRBV6-5 and J usage is TRBJ1-2; 7 bases map to TRBD1. V was pared by 4 bases and J by 1 base, with 15 bases of the junction left unmatched. CDR3 length: 18 amino acids. Looked up from germline, CDR1 is MNHEY and CDR2 is SVGAGI. CDR3 sequence reads: CASSCFRQGGRGNYGYTF. The CDR3 DNA reads TGTGCCAGCAGTTGCTTCCGACAGGGAGGGAGGGGTAACTATGGCTACACCTTC.

This clonotype was seen a handful of times. This chain joins TRBV7-8 and TRBJ1-2; D may be TRBD1 (6 bases). Germline assignment: CDR1 SGHVS and CDR2 FQNEAQ. V lost 5 bases to trimming and J lost 2 bases, with 15 bases between them. CDR3 size: 15 residues. The CDR3 DNA follows: TGTGCCAGCAGCCTAACAGGGAATTCCAACTATGGCTACACCTTC. The encoded protein is CASSLTGNSNYGYTF. Supplemented by reference TRBV7-8 and TRBJ1-2, the full variable domain reads GAGVSQSPRYKVAKRGQDVALRCDPISGHVSLFWYQQALGQGPEFLTYFQNEAQLDKSGLPSDRFFAERPEGSVSTLKIQRTQQEDSAVYLCASSLTGNSNYGYTFGSGTRLTVV.

The V call is TRBV7-2, the J call TRBJ2-7; 8 bases agree with TRBD1. The CDR3 runs to 14 residues. The ends lost 3 bases at V and 2 bases at J; junction bases unmatched: 3. Germline CDR1 is SGHTA and CDR2 is FQGNSA. This CDR3 reads CASSLGQAPYEQYF. The CDR3 bases are TGTGCCAGCAGCTTGGGACAGGCCCCCTACGAGCAGTACTTC.

The chain is built from TRBV6-6 and TRBJ1-1, with D tentatively TRBD1 (6 bases). Germline CDR1 reads MNHNY; CDR2 reads SVGAGI (reference sequence). This CDR3 region has 14 residues. The V end was cut by 1 base, the J end by 1 base, with 7 bases between. CDR3 in amino acids: CASSYWDKNTEAFF. CDR3 sequence (DNA): TGTGCCAGCAGTTACTGGGACAAGAACACTGAAGCTTTCTTT.

Comment on this clonotype: One junction end disagrees with the germline gene, perhaps due to a read error. The chain joins TRBV7-7 to TRBJ2-5; D unresolved. The germline V gene encodes CDR1 SSHAT and CDR2 FNYEAQ (reference sequence). The CDR3 has 13 residues. The CDR3 is CASSLGWTETQYF. CDR3 sequence (DNA): TGTGCTAGCAGCTTAGGGTGGACGGAGACCCAGTACTTC.

The rearrangement uses TRBV14 and TRBJ1-1, with a tentative D call TRBD1 (5 bases). This CDR3 comprises 16 residues. CDR1 SGHDN and CDR2 FVKESK come from the germline V gene. V gave up 0 bases and J gave up 1 base, with 12 bases separating them. The CDR3 sequence: CASSQEGRGGNTEAFF. The CDR3 region has the DNA TGTGCCAGCAGCCAAGAGGGACGGGGAGGGAACACTGAAGCTTTCTTT.

The chain carries TRBV7-3 and TRBJ2-2; no reliable D call. The CDR3 sequence is 13 residues long. Germline lookup yields CDR1 SGHTA and CDR2 FQGTGA. V shed 3 bases and J shed 5 bases, with 7 bases lying between them. CDR3 sequence reads: CASSFENTGELFF. CDR3 bases: TGTGCCAGCAGCTTTGAGAATACCGGGGAGCTGTTTTTT.

The genes are TRBV7-3 and TRBJ2-5, with 8 nucleotides matching TRBD1. Germline loops: CDR1 SGHTA, CDR2 FQGTGA. Trimming at V came to 5 bases and at J to 3 bases, leaving 8 bases not matched to a gene. The CDR3 covers 15 residues. CDR3 DNA: TGTGCCAGCAGCGAAAGTGGACAGGGAAAAGAGACCCAGTACTTC. The encoded protein is CASSESGQGKETQYF.

The rearrangement joins TRBV25-1 to TRBJ2-5, with D uncertain. From germline, CDR1 is MGHDK and CDR2 SYGVNS. The CDR3 is 13 amino acids. Trimming pared 3 bases from V and 1 base from J, leaving 6 bases between. The CDR3 bases are TGTGCCAGCAGTGACAGATTCCAAGAGACCCAGTACTTC. This codes for CASSDRFQETQYF.

The chain recombines TRBV12-3 or TRBV12-4 with TRBJ2-5; D remains ambiguous. The CDR3 extends over 11 amino acids. V lost 6 bases and J 5 bases, leaving 7 bases between the germline ends. CDR3 protein: CASRPQETQYF. CDR3 sequence (DNA): TGTGCCAGCAGACCACAGGAGACCCAGTACTTC.

The chain combines TRBV20-1 with TRBJ2-2; D might be TRBD1 (6 bases). V lost 1 base, J lost 5 bases, and 14 bases lay in between. CDR1 DFQATT and CDR2 SNEGSKA come from the germline V gene (reference sequence). This CDR3 comprises 15 residues. CDR3 in amino acids: CSARGYQGKTGELFF. CDR3 in DNA: TGCAGTGCTAGAGGTTATCAGGGGAAAACCGGGGAGCTGTTTTTT.

The sample holds many counts of this clonotype. CDR3 sequence: CASSFTRQIPDGYTF. DNA of the CDR3: TGTGCCAGTAGTTTTACTCGACAGATCCCGGATGGCTACACCTTC. The chain couples TRBV19 to TRBJ1-2; D may be TRBD1 (5 bases). Germline V gene data show CDR1 as LNHDA and CDR2 as SQIVND (reference sequence). This CDR3 comprises 15 residues. Trimming removed 5 bases from V and 6 bases from J, with 19 bases in between.

This sequence joins TRBV29-1 and TRBJ1-1; 7 bases map to TRBD1. J was trimmed by 8 bases and V by 6 bases; bases with no gene match: 15. The CDR3 contains 14 residues. CDR1 is SQVTM and CDR2 is ANQGSEA in the germline V gene. DNA for the CDR3: TGCAGCGTACATTCAGGGGGTACGCACTCAGAAGCTTTCTTT. Its protein is CSVHSGGTHSEAFF.

The chain joins TRBV20-1 to TRBJ1-2; the D gene is possibly TRBD1 (5 bases). Germline CDR1 reads DFQATT; CDR2 reads SNEGSKA (reference sequence). The CDR3 is made up of 11 amino acids. The V and J ends lost 7 bases and 5 bases respectively, with 11 bases between them. The CDR3 DNA follows: TGCAGTGGGTCCAGGGAATATGGCTACACCTTC. This gives the protein CSGSREYGYTF.

The chain recombines TRBV7-3 with TRBJ2-2; 7 bases agree with TRBD2. J lost 3 bases, V lost 5 bases, and 12 bases had no gene match. The CDR3 contains 17 residues. CDR1 SGHTA and CDR2 FQGTGA come from the germline V gene. The chain's CDR3 is CASSVAGRTRHTGELFF. As DNA, the CDR3 is TGTGCCAGCAGCGTAGCGGGCAGGACTAGACACACCGGGGAGCTGTTTTTT.

This sequence joins TRBV10-3 and TRBJ1-2; 7 bases map to TRBD1. The J segment lost 3 bases and the V segment lost 7 bases, leaving 8 bases of the junction unmatched. CDR3 length equals 14 residues. Germline lookup yields CDR1 ENHRY and CDR2 SYGVKD. The CDR3 coding sequence is TGTGCCATCAACCCACAGGGGTTTGACTATGGCTACACCTTC. This codes for CAINPQGFDYGYTF.

V usage is TRBV2 and J usage is TRBJ2-7; a weak D match, TRBD1 (6 bases). CDR1 SNHLY and CDR2 FYNNEI come from the germline V gene. V was cut by 3 bases and J by 7 bases, with 19 bases left in between. This CDR3 region has 15 residues. The CDR3 sequence is CASSDTVEGHQEQYF. The CDR3 DNA reads as TGTGCCAGCAGTGACACTGTTGAGGGACATCAAGAGCAGTACTTC.

The V gene is TRBV20-1, the J gene TRBJ1-6, with TRBD1 matching 8 bases. The CDR3 has 15 amino acids. Germline V gene data show CDR1 as DFQATT and CDR2 as SNEGSKA (reference sequence). V was pared by 2 bases and J by 5 bases, with 5 bases of the junction left unmatched. Written as DNA, the CDR3 is TGCAGTGCTAGAACAGGGGGAACGAATAATTCACCCCTCCACTTT. Residues: CSARTGGTNNSPLHF.

The chain combines TRBV28 with TRBJ1-1; maybe TRBD1 (5 bases). Germline values: CDR1 MDHEN, CDR2 SYDVKM. Trimming left V 10 bases short and J 2 bases short, with 20 bases between. The CDR3 is 15 residues long. DNA of the CDR3: TGTGCCATCGCGCTCAGGGCAACCCCCAACACTGAAGCTTTCTTT. Protein: CAIALRATPNTEAFF.

The chain employs TRBV24-1 and TRBJ1-4, with 8 nucleotides matching TRBD1. J was trimmed by 4 bases and V by 2 bases; bases with no gene match: 8. In germline, CDR1 is KGHDR, CDR2 SFDVKD. The CDR3 has 17 amino acids. CDR3 region: CATSDSGTGPLNEKLFF. In DNA, the CDR3 is TGTGCCACCAGTGATTCCGGGACAGGCCCTCTTAATGAAAAACTGTTTTTT.

The rearrangement links TRBV2 to TRBJ2-1, with D unresolved. CDR1 is SNHLY, CDR2 FYNNEI, per germline. V was clipped by 6 bases and J by 8 bases, with 11 bases between them. This CDR3 contains 12 residues. CDR3 region: CASRTSLHEQFF. The CDR3, as DNA: TGTGCCAGCAGAACAAGTTTGCATGAGCAGTTCTTC.

V gene TRBV19 combines with J gene TRBJ2-1, with D perhaps given as TRBD1 or TRBD2 (6 bases each). Germline assignment: CDR1 LNHDA and CDR2 SQIVND (reference sequence). The CDR3 contains 16 residues. Between the trimmed V and J ends, which lost 5 bases and 4 bases, there was a span of 18 bases. CDR3: CASSHLRGDPYNEQFF. Here the CDR3 DNA reads TGTGCCAGTAGTCATCTAAGGGGGGACCCATACAATGAGCAGTTCTTC.

This clonotype appeared a single time. This rearrangement joins TRBV19 to TRBJ2-2; 7 bases agree with TRBD1. Unmatched junction bases numbered 5, after V lost 0 bases and J lost 7 bases. Per germline, CDR1 LNHDA and CDR2 SQIVND (reference sequence). CDR3 length: 15 amino acids. The CDR3 sequence is CASSIDGQAGGELFF. The CDR3 DNA reads TGTGCCAGTAGTATAGATGGACAGGCAGGCGGGGAGCTGTTTTTT.

The V and J genes are TRBV7-9 and TRBJ1-4, with 12 bases fitting TRBD1. Germline CDR1 and CDR2: SEHNR and FQNEAQ (reference sequence). CDR3 length: 17 residues. After removal of 5 bases from V and 8 bases from J, the junction contained 12 bases not matched to a gene. The CDR3 is CASSPGTGGASHEKLFF. The CDR3 DNA follows: TGTGCCAGCAGCCCCGGGACAGGGGGCGCTTCGCACGAAAAACTGTTTTTT.

The V gene is TRBV20-1, the J gene TRBJ2-7; D not resolved. Trimming took 6 bases from V and 2 from J, leaving 17 bases between them. The length of the CDR3 is 14 residues. The V gene's germline CDR1 is DFQATT and CDR2 SNEGSKA (reference sequence). The CDR3 spells CSASSLAPTYEQYF. CDR3 sequence (DNA): TGCAGTGCCAGCAGCTTAGCCCCCACCTACGAGCAGTACTTC.

This clonotype was seen a few times. The CDR3 DNA reads as TGCAGTGCTGTTGACCGGGACAGGGGGCTGGTGGGCAATCAGCCCCAGCATTTT. Its translation: CSAVDRDRGLVGNQPQHF. The chain links TRBV20-1 to TRBJ1-5; 12 bases fit TRBD1. Germline-derived CDR1 and CDR2 are DFQATT and SNEGSKA (reference sequence). This CDR3 contains 18 residues. V lost 5 bases and J lost 2; bases outside the gene matches: 13.